This T cell receptor beta chain was profiled in a study of beta chain features in type 1 diabetes. This clone has more than one count but fewer than ten. cDNA synthesis used the whole RNA isolate, giving expressed TCRB sequences. Sequencing used immunoSEQ multiplex PCR; TCRdb keeps in-frame clones, though not all of them. The sample holds 300,000 to 350,000 clones; about 20% are singletons and the top ten take around 0.04%. The CDR3 runs to 15 residues. Germline values: CDR1 KGHSH, CDR2 LQKENI. V was cut by 6 bases and J by 3 bases, with 12 bases left in between. Input material: naive CD4+ T cells from blood. This chain connects TRBV18 to TRBJ2-6; D might be TRBD1 (5 bases). This TCR derives from a young woman in good health. The CDR3 DNA reads TGTGCCAGCTCCCTAGGGGTAATTGGGGCCAACGTCCTGACTTTC. Its translation: CASSLGVIGANVLTF.